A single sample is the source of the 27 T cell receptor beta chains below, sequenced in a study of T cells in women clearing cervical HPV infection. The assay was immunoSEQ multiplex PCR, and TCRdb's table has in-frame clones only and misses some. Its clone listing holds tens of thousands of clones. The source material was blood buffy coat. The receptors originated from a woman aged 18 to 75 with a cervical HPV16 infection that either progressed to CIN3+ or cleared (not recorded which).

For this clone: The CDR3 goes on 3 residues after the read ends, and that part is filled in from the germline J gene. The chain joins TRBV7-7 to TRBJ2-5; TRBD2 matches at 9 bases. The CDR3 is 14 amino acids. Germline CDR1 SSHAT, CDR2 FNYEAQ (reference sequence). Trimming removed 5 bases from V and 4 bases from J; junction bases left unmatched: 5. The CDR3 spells CASSPGLAGETQYF. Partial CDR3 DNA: TGTGCCAGCAGCCCGGGACTAGCAGGAGAGACC. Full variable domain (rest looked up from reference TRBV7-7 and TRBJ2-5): GAGVSQSPRYKVTKRGQDVTLRCDPISSHATLYWYQQALGQGPEFLTYFNYEAQPDKSGLPSDRFSAERPEGSISTLTIQRTEQRDSAMYRCASSPGLAGETQYFGPGTRLLVL.

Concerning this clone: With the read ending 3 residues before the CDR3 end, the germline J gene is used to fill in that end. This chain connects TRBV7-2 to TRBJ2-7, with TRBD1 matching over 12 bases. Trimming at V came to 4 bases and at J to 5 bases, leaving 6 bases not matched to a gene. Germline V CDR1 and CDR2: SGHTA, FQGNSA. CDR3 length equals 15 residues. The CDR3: CASSSPGQGAHEQYF. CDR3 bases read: TGTGCCAGCAGCTCCCCGGGACAGGGGGCCCACGAG.

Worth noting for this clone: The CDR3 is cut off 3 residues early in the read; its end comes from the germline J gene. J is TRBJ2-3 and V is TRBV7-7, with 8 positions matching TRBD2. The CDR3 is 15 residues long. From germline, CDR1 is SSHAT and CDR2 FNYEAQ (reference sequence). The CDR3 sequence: CASSPGPGGGETQYF. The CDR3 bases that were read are TGTGCCAGCAGCCCCGGGCCCGGGGGGGGAGAGACG.

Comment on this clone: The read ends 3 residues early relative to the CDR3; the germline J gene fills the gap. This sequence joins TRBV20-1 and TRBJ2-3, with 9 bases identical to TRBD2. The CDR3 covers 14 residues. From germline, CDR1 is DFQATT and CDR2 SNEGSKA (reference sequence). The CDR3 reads CSASRREGQETQYF. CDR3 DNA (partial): TGCAGTGCTAGTCGGCGGGAGGGCCAGGAGACG.

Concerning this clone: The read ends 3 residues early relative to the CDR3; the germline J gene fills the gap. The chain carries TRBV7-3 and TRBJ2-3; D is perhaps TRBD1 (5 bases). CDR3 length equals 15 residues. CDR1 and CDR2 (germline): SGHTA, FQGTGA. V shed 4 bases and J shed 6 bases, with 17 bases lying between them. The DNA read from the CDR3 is TGTGCCAGCAGCTCCCGACGGTCGGACACCGATACG. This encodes CASSSRRSDTDT. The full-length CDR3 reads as CASSSRRSDTDTQYF. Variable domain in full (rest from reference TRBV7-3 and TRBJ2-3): GAGVSQTPSNKVTEKGKYVELRCDPISGHTALYWYRQSLGQGPEFLIYFQGTGAADDSGLPNDRFFAVRPEGSVSTLKIQRTERGDSAVYLCASSSRRSDTDTQYFGPGTRLTVL.

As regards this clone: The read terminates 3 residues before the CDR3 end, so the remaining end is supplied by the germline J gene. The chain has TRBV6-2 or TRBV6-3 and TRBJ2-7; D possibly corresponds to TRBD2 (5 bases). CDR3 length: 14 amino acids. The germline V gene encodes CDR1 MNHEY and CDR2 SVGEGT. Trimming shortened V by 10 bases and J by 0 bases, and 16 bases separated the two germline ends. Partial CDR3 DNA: TGTGCCACCGTGAACGGGGTAAGCTCCTACGAG. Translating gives CATVNGVSSYE. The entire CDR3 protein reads CATVNGVSSYEQYF.

Incomplete CDR3 DNA: TGCAGTGCTAGAGAACAGACCTACGAG. Encoded protein: CSAREQTYE. The full CDR3 sequence reads CSAREQTYEQYF. The V gene is TRBV20-1, the J gene TRBJ2-7; D remains ambiguous. The observed sequence ends 3 residues before the CDR3 terminus, with the missing tail filled in from the germline J gene. Per the germline V gene, CDR1 is DFQATT and CDR2 is SNEGSKA (reference sequence). V was shortened by 0 bases and J by 2 bases, with 5 bases between the two germline ends. The length of the CDR3 is 12 residues.

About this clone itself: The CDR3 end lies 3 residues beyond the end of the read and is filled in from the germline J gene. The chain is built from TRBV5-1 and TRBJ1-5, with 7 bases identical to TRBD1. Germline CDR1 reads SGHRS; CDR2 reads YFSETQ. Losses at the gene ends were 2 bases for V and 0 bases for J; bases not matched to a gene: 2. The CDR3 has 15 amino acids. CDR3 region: CASSLGGVSNQPQHF. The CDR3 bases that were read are TGCGCCAGCAGCTTAGGGGGCGTTAGCAATCAGCCC.

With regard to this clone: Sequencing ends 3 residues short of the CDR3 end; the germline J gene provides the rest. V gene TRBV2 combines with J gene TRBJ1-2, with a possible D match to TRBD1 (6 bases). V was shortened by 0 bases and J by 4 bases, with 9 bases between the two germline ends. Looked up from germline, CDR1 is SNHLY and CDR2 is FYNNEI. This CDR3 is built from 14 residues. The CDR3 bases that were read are TGTGCCAGCAGTGAAGCGGGACAAATCTATGGC. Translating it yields CASSEAGQIYG. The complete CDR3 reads CASSEAGQIYGYTF. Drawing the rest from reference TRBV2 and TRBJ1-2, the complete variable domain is EPEVTQTPSHQVTQMGQEVILRCVPISNHLYFYWYRQILGQKVEFLVSFYNNEISEKSEIFDDQFSVERPDGSNFTLKIRSTKLEDSAMYFCASSEAGQIYGYTFGSGTRLTVV.

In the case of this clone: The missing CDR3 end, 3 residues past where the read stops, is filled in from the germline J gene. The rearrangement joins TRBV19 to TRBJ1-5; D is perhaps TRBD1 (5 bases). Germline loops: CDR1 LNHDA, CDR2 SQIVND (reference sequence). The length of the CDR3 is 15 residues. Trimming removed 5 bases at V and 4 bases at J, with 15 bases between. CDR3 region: CASSPRDSFNQPQHF. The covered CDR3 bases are TGTGCCAGTAGTCCCCGCGACAGCTTTAATCAGCCC.

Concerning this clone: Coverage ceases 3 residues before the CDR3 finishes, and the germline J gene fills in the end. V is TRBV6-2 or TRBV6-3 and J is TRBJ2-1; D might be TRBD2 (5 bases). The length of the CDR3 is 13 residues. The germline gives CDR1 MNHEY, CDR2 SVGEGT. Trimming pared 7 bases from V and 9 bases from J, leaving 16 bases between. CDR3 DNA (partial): TGTGCCAGCAACCGACAAGAGGGTTTTGAG. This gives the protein CASNRQEGFE. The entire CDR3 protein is CASNRQEGFEQFF.

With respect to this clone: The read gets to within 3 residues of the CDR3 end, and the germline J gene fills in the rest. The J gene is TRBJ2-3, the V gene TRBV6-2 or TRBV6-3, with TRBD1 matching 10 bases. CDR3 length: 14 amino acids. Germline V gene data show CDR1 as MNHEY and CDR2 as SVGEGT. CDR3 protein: CASTYRTGGETQYF. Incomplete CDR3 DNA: TGTGCCAGCACCTACCGGACAGGGGGAGAGACG.

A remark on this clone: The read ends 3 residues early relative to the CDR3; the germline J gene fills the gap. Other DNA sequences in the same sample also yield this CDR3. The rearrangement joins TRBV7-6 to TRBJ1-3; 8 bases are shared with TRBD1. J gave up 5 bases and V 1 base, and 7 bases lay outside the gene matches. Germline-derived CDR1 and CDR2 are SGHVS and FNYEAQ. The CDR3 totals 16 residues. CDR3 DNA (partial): TGTGCCAGCAGCTTAGAGGCAGGGGGCGAAAGAAACACC. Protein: CASSLEAGGERNT. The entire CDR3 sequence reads CASSLEAGGERNTIYF.

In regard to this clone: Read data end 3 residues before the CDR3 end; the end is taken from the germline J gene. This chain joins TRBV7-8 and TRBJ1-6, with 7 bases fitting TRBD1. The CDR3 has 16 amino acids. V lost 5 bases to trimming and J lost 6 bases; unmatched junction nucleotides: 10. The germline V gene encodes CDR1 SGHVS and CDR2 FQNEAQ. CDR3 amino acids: CASSTSTGDFNSPLHF. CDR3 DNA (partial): TGTGCCAGCAGCACCTCTACAGGGGACTTTAATTCACCC.

This chain's CDR3 is CASNQGVREAFF. The CDR3 bases that were read are TGTGCCAGTAATCAGGGGGTGCGTGAA. This chain uses TRBV19 with TRBJ1-1, with TRBD1 matching over 7 bases. The read terminates 3 residues before the CDR3 end, so the remaining end is supplied by the germline J gene. Germline-derived CDR1 and CDR2 are LNHDA and SQIVND (reference sequence). The CDR3 sequence is 12 residues long. Unmatched junction bases numbered 6, after V lost 7 bases and J lost 7 bases. Variable domain in full (rest from reference TRBV19 and TRBJ1-1): DGGITQSPKYLFRKEGQNVTLSCEQNLNHDAMYWYRQDPGQGLRLIYYSQIVNDFQKGDIAEGYSVSREKKESFPLTVTSAQKNPTAFYLCASNQGVREAFFGQGTRLTVV.

The CDR3 DNA, read in part, is TGTGCCAGCAGCCCCGGACTAGCGGGGGTTATTGAG. This translates into CASSPGLAGVIE. The full CDR3 sequence reads CASSPGLAGVIEQFF. The V call is TRBV7-6, the J call TRBJ2-1, with 13 bases identical to TRBD2. From the germline J gene comes the end of the CDR3, since the read stops 3 residues before it. Unmatched junction bases numbered 7, after V lost 5 bases and J lost 9 bases. The germline gives CDR1 SGHVS, CDR2 FNYEAQ. The CDR3 has 15 residues.

The DNA read from the CDR3 is TGTGCCAGCAGCTTAGTTACAGGGGGCGAC. Translating it yields CASSLVTGGD. The entire CDR3 sequence reads CASSLVTGGDYTF. V usage is TRBV7-2 and J usage is TRBJ1-2; 9 nucleotides align to TRBD1. Read data end 3 residues before the CDR3 end; the end is taken from the germline J gene. The CDR3 extends over 13 amino acids. Germline V CDR1 and CDR2: SGHTA, FQGNSA. The complete variable domain, with remaining parts taken from reference TRBV7-2 and TRBJ1-2, reads GAGVSQSPSNKVTEKGKDVELRCDPISGHTALYWYRQSLGQGLEFLIYFQGNSAPDKSGLPSDRFSAERTGGSVSTLTIQRTQQEDSAVYLCASSLVTGGDYTFGSGTRLTVV.

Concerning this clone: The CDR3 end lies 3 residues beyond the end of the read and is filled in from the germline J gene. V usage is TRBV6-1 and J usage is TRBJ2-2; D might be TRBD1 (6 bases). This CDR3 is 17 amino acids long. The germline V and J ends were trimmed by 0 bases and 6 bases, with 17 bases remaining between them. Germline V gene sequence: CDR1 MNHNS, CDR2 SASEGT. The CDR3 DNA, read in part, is TGTGCCAGCAGTGAAGCGCTTCGACAGCAGGGGTCCGGGGAG. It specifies CASSEALRQQGSGE. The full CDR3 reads CASSEALRQQGSGELFF.

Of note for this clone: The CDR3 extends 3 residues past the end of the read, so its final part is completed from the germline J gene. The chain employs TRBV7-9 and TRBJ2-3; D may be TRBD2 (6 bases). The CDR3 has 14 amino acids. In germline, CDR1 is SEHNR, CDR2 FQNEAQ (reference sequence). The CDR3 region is CASSLQDGGETQYF. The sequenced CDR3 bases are TGTGCCAGCAGCCTGCAGGACGGCGGGGAGACG.

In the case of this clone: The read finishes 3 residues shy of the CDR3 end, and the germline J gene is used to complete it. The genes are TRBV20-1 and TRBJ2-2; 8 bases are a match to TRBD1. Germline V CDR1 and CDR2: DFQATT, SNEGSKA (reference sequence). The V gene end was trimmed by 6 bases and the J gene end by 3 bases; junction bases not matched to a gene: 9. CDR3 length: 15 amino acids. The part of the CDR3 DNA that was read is TGCAGTGCCCGCAGACAGGGGCCGGACACCGGGGAG. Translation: CSARRQGPDTGE. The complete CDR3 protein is CSARRQGPDTGELFF.

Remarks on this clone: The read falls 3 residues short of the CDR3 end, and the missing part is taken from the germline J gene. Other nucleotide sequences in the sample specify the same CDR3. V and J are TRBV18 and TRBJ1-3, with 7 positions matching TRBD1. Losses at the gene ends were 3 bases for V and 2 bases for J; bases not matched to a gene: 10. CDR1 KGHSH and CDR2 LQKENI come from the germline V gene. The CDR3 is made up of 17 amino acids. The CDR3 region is CASSPGTAFSPGNTIYF. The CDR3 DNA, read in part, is TGTGCCAGCTCACCGGGGACAGCCTTTTCCCCTGGAAACACC.

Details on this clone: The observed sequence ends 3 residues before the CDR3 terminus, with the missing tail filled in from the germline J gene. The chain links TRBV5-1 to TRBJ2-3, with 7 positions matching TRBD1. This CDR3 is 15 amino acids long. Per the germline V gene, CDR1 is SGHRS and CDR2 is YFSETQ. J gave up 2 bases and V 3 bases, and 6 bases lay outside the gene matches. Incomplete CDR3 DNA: TGCGCCAGCAGCTCAACCGGGACAGTCACAGATACG. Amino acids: CASSSTGTVTDT. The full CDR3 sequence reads CASSSTGTVTDTQYF.

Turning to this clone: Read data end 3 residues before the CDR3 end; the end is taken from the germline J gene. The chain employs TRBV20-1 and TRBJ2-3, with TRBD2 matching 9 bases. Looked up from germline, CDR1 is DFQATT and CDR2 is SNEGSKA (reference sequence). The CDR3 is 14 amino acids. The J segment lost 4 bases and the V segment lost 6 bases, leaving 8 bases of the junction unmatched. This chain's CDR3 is CSAPPAGGADTQYF. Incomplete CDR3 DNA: TGCAGTGCCCCCCCAGCGGGGGGAGCAGATACG.

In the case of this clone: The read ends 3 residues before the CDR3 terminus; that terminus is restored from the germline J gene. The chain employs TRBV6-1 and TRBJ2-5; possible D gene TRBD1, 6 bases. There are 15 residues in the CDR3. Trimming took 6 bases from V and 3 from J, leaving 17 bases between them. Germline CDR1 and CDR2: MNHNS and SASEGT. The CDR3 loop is CASREYRAGEETQYF. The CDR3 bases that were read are TGTGCCAGCAGAGAATATAGGGCAGGGGAAGAGACC.

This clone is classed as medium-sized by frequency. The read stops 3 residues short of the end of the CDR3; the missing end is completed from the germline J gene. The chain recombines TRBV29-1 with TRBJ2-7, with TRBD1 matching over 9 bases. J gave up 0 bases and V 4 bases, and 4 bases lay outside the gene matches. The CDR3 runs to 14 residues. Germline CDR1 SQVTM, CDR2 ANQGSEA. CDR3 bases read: TGCAGCGTTGGAGGGGGACAGGGCTCCTACGAG. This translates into CSVGGGQGSYE. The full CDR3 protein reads CSVGGGQGSYEQYF.

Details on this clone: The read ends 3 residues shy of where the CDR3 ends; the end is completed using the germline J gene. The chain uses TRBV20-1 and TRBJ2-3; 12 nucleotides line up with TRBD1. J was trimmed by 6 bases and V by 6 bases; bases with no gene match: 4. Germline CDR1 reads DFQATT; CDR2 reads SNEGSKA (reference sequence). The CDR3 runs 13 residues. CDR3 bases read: TGCAGTGCCCCGGGACAGGGGGCGGATACG. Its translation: CSAPGQGADT. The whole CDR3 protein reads CSAPGQGADTQYF.

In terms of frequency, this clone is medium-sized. CDR3 sequence: CASSPRVGKNIQYF. CDR3 DNA (partial): TGTGCCAGCAGCCCCAGGGTTGGCAAAAACATT. The V and J genes are TRBV7-9 and TRBJ2-4, with a possible D match to TRBD1 (5 bases). The read ends 3 residues before the CDR3 terminus; that terminus is restored from the germline J gene. The V end was cut by 5 bases, the J end by 3 bases, with 11 bases between. This CDR3 has 14 amino acids. Germline V gives CDR1 SEHNR, CDR2 FQNEAQ (reference sequence).